This TCR beta chain was captured in a study of blood T cell repertoires in COVID-19. V was clipped by 0 bases and J by 2 bases; unmatched bases: 5. The CDR3 extends over 16 amino acids. Germline-derived CDR1 and CDR2 are SGDLS and YYNGEE. TCRdb's copy holds only in-frame clones and misses some; the assay was immunoSEQ multiplex PCR. The sample records approximately 250,000 clones, about 80% being singletons. The origin of this receptor is a human donor in a cohort sampled during active COVID-19. The specimen sequenced was peripheral blood. This chain joins TRBV9 and TRBJ2-7; 10 bases match TRBD2. CDR3 nucleotides: TGTGCCAGCAGCGTAGCGCCCAGCGGGGGGGCCTACGAGCAGTACTTC. Translating it yields CASSVAPSGGAYEQYF.